This record looks at one T cell receptor (beta chain) sequence and its context. What it binds is unknown. The sample comes from a study of response to subunit inactivated influenza vaccine. From the RT-PCR reads, TCRdb called clonotypes with MiXCR, one entry per CDR3 protein. The table records about 480,000 distinct CDR3 sequences, about 25% of them present only once. Study observations and caveats: That few new T cells are recruited by each seasonal influenza vaccination was the authors' suggestion.

CDR1 SEHNR and CDR2 FQNEAQ come from the germline V gene (reference sequence). Trimming took 5 bases from V and 8 from J, leaving 18 bases between them. The CDR3 runs to 15 residues. The sequenced sample was CD4+ T cells sorted from PBMCs, obtained more than 4 days after vaccination. This sequence originates from a man aged 45-60 years who received an inactivated influenza vaccine. The chain links TRBV7-9 to TRBJ1-4; D is unresolved. DNA for the CDR3: TGTGCCAGCAGCCCCCCGGGTGGGGAACGAGAAAAACTGTTTTTT. Protein sequence: CASSPPGGEREKLFF.